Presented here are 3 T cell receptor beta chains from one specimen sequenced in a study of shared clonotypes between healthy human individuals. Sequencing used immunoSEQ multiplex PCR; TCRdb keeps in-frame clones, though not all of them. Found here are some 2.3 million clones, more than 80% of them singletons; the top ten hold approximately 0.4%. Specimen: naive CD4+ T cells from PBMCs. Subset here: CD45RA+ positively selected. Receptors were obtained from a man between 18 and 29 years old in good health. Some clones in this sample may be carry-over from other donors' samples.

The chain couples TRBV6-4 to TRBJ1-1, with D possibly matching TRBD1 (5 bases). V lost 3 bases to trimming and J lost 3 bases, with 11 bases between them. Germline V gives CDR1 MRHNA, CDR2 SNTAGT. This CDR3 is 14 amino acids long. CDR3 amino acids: CASSDTVGDTEAFF. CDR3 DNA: TGTGCCAGCAGTGATACGGTGGGGGACACTGAAGCTTTCTTT.

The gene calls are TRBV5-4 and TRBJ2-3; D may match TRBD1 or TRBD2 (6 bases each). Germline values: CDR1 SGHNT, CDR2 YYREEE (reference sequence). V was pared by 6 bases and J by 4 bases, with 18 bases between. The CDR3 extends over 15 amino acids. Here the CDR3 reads CASTRKGGLSDTQYF. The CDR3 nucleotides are TGTGCCAGCACTAGAAAGGGGGGTTTATCAGATACGCAGTATTTT.

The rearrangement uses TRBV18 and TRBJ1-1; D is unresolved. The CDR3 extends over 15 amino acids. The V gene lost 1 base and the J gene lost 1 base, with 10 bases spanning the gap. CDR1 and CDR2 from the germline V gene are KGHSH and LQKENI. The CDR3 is CASSPLSFGNTEAFF. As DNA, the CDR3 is TGTGCCAGCTCACCACTCTCCTTCGGGAACACTGAAGCTTTCTTT.